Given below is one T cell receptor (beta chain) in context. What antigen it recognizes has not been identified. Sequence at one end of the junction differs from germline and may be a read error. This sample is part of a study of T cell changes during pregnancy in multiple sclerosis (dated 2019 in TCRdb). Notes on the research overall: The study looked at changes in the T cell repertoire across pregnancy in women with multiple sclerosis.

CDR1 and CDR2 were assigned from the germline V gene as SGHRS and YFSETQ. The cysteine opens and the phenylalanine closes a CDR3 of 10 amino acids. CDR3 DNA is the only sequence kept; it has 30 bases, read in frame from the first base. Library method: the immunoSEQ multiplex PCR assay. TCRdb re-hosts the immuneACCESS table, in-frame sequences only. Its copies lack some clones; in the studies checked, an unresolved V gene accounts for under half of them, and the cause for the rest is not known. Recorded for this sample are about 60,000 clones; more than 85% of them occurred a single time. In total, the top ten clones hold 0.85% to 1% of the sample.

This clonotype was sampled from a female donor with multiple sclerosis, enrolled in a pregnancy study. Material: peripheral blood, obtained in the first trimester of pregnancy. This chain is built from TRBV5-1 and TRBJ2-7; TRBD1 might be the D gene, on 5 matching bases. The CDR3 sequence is CASSLALRAF. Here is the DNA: TGCGCCAGCAGCTTGGCCCTCAGGGCCTTC.